This paragraph covers one TCR beta chain sequence. The data originate from a study of PD-1 blockade in classical Hodgkin lymphoma. TCRdb's copy holds only in-frame clones and misses some; the assay was immunoSEQ multiplex PCR. Of 25,000 to 35,000 clones detected, roughly 70% appear once; the ten largest clones hold 13% to 15%. Relapse was seen in all patients after autologous stem cell transplantation, and brentuximab vedotin exposure was variable. Between the trimmed V and J ends, which lost 6 bases and 1 base, there was a span of 13 bases. Per the germline V gene, CDR1 is SQVTM and CDR2 is ANQGSEA. The CDR3 is 13 amino acids.

The sample in question was peripheral blood mononuclear cells (PBMCs), obtained before the second cycle of nivolumab. This chain connects TRBV29-1 to TRBJ2-7; D may be TRBD2 (6 bases). The clonotype comes from a human donor with classical Hodgkin lymphoma. The CDR3 bases are TGCAGCGTACTCGGAGGGAGTTCCTACGAGCAGTACTTC. Protein: CSVLGGSSYEQYF.